This T cell receptor (beta chain) was recorded in a study of CD8 T cells in Susac syndrome. Study-wide results and caveats: The study recognized that the number of individuals in its TCR sequencing and HLA analysis was relatively small.

To note about this clonotype: The antigen is not known.

V was pared by 5 bases and J by 6 bases, with 12 bases of the junction left unmatched. The CDR3 consists of 18 residues. The V gene's germline CDR1 is SGHVS and CDR2 FQNEAQ. A quantity of roughly 0.5 to 1 ug RNA underwent reverse transcription using random hexamers. By means of immunoSEQ multiplex PCR, TCR beta CDR3 spanning 54 Vbeta and 13 Jbeta underwent amplification. Using its own MiXCR run on the immunoSEQ multiplex PCR reads, TCRdb lists one record per CDR3 protein. The sample shows about 250,000 distinct CDR3 sequences, 90% to 95% of them seen only once. From blood CD8+ and CD4+ T cells, TCR beta sequences were generated. TEMRA cells were FACS-enriched, and CD8+ and CD4+ T cells were isolated negatively.

This clonotype originated in a human donor with multiple sclerosis. Sequencing input: CD4+ T cells from PBMCs. The gene calls are TRBV7-8 and TRBJ2-1; 14 bases map to TRBD2. This CDR3 reads CASSHGRPGTSGGNEQFF. The CDR3 nucleotides are TGTGCCAGCAGCCACGGAAGGCCCGGGACTAGCGGGGGCAATGAGCAGTTCTTC.